The 31 T cell receptor beta chains listed next were all sequenced from one sample in a study of T cells in women clearing cervical HPV infection. The method was immunoSEQ multiplex PCR; TCRdb's version includes in-frame clones alone and lacks a portion of them. Reported are tens of thousands of clones; the ten largest clones contain around 4%. The material sequenced was blood buffy coat. These receptors came from a woman aged 18-70 years with a cervical HPV16 infection that either progressed to CIN3+ or cleared (not recorded which).

Details on this clone: The read terminates 3 residues ahead of where the CDR3 ends, so the germline J gene completes it. The rearrangement joins TRBV6-2 or TRBV6-3 to TRBJ1-5, with a weak D call TRBD1 (5 bases). The CDR3 length is 14 residues. Germline assignment: CDR1 MNHEY and CDR2 SVGEGT. The germline V and J ends were trimmed by 6 bases and 0 bases, with 9 bases remaining between them. CDR3 sequence: CASSRQLSNQPQHF. The CDR3 bases that were read are TGTGCCAGCAGCCGACAGCTTAGCAATCAGCCC.

In the case of this clone: The read stops 3 residues short of the end of the CDR3; the missing end is completed from the germline J gene. The V gene is TRBV5-1, the J gene TRBJ2-2, with a possible D match to TRBD1 (6 bases). This CDR3 is 18 amino acids long. CDR1 is SGHRS, CDR2 YFSETQ, per germline. Partial CDR3 DNA: TGCGCCAGCAGCGGGATCAGGGGCCTCCAATCTGGGGCCAACGTG. Encoded protein: CASSGIRGLQSGANV. The complete CDR3 reads CASSGIRGLQSGANVLFF.

Notes on this clone: At one boundary the junction diverges from the germline segment, which might be a read error. The sequence runs out 3 residues before the end of the CDR3; the remainder is reconstructed from the germline J gene. The V gene is TRBV7-2, the J gene TRBJ2-1; D unclear. The CDR3 is 15 residues long. The V gene's germline CDR1 is SGHTA and CDR2 FQGNSA. The CDR3 loop reads CASGLGATVFNEQFF. Partial CDR3 DNA: TGTGCCAGCGGCTTAGGAGCTACAGTCTTTAATGAG.

Points on this clone: Read data end 3 residues before the CDR3 end; the end is taken from the germline J gene. The chain couples TRBV2 to TRBJ1-2; 11 positions match TRBD1. CDR3 length equals 11 residues. Germline V CDR1 and CDR2: SNHLY, FYNNEI. The CDR3 is CATGTGGWYTF. CDR3 DNA, as far as it was read: TGTGCCACCGGGACAGGGGGGTGG.

The CDR3 loop is CASSKIAGAKTQYF. Incomplete CDR3 DNA: TGTGCCAGCAGCAAGATAGCGGGGGCAAAGACG. The chain couples TRBV7-2 to TRBJ2-3; 9 bases match TRBD2. The sequence runs out 3 residues before the end of the CDR3; the remainder is reconstructed from the germline J gene. Per the germline V gene, CDR1 is SGHTA and CDR2 is FQGNSA. This CDR3 region has 14 residues.

About this clone itself: From the germline J gene comes the end of the CDR3, since the read stops 3 residues before it. The V call is TRBV2, the J call TRBJ2-5, with TRBD2 matching 8 bases. V trimming: 2 bases; J trimming: 2 bases; junction bases outside the gene matches: 10. This CDR3 contains 17 residues. Germline V lookup: CDR1 SNHLY, CDR2 FYNNEI. The covered CDR3 bases are TGTGCCAGCAGTGAAATGGGACTAGTTATTAGGCAAGAGACC. Translation: CASSEMGLVIRQET. The full CDR3 protein reads CASSEMGLVIRQETQYF.

Comment on this clone: The read terminates 3 residues before the CDR3 end, so the remaining end is supplied by the germline J gene. V and J are TRBV19 and TRBJ2-1; 13 bases align to TRBD2. Per germline, CDR1 LNHDA and CDR2 SQIVND (reference sequence). After removal of 3 bases from V and 4 bases from J, the junction contained 0 bases not matched to a gene. CDR3 length: 15 residues. The CDR3 reads CASSMGLAGYNEQFF. CDR3 DNA (partial): TGTGCCAGTAGTATGGGACTAGCGGGATACAATGAG.

This clone registers medium-sized (0.01 to 0.1%) by frequency. The CDR3 extends 3 residues past the end of the read, so its final part is completed from the germline J gene. The J gene is TRBJ1-4, the V gene TRBV20-1; D is ambiguous. The CDR3 totals 14 residues. Germline lookup yields CDR1 DFQATT and CDR2 SNEGSKA (reference sequence). CDR3 residues: CSARSQFDNSPLFF. The sequenced part of the CDR3 DNA is TGCAGTGCTAGGTCTCAGTTTGATAATTCACCA.

To note about this clone: The CDR3 is cut off 3 residues early in the read; its end comes from the germline J gene. This chain joins TRBV5-1 and TRBJ2-7; D is undetermined. Trimming pared 1 base from V and 0 bases from J, leaving 8 bases between. Germline CDR1 and CDR2: SGHRS and YFSETQ. The CDR3 is made up of 14 amino acids. The covered CDR3 bases are TGCGCCAGCAGCTTGATCGCCGGCTCCTACGAG. Protein product: CASSLIAGSYE. The whole CDR3 protein is CASSLIAGSYEQYF.

Comments on this clone: From the germline J gene comes the end of the CDR3, since the read stops 3 residues before it. The chain uses TRBV5-1 and TRBJ1-2, with D possibly being TRBD1 (5 bases). CDR1 is SGHRS, CDR2 YFSETQ, per germline. The CDR3 covers 13 residues. V lost 4 bases and J lost 7, with 14 bases in between. The covered CDR3 bases are TGCGCCAGCAGCCCTGGCCAGGGTGGTGGC. It specifies CASSPGQGGG. The whole CDR3 protein reads CASSPGQGGGYTF.

Note on this clone: The observed sequence ends 3 residues before the CDR3 terminus, with the missing tail filled in from the germline J gene. The rearrangement links TRBV4-1 to TRBJ2-7; TRBD1 might be the D (6 bases). Trimming took 1 base from V and 2 from J, leaving 9 bases between them. Germline assignment: CDR1 MGHRA and CDR2 YSYEKL. The CDR3 spans 14 residues. This CDR3 reads CASSQGAGAYEQYF. CDR3 bases read: TGCGCCAGCAGCCAAGGGGCAGGGGCCTACGAG.

Worth noting for this clone: The DNA ends 3 residues before the CDR3 does, and the rest of the CDR3 is filled in from the germline J gene. J is TRBJ2-7 and V is TRBV18, with a possible D match to TRBD1 (5 bases). Between the trimmed V and J ends, which lost 2 bases and 2 bases, there was a span of 13 bases. This CDR3 region has 15 residues. Germline V gives CDR1 KGHSH, CDR2 LQKENI. CDR3 in amino acids: CASSPVRATTYEQYF. The CDR3 bases that were read are TGTGCCAGCTCACCAGTCAGGGCCACTACCTACGAG. Supplemented by reference TRBV18 and TRBJ2-7, the full variable domain reads NAGVMQNPRHLVRRRGQEARLRCSPMKGHSHVYWYRQLPEEGLKFMVYLQKENIIDESGMPKERFSAEFPKEGPSILRIQQVVRGDSAAYFCASSPVRATTYEQYFGPGTRLTVT.

Notes on this clone: The read halts 3 residues ahead of the CDR3 end, with the missing end drawn from the germline J gene. The chain is built from TRBV20-1 and TRBJ2-1; TRBD1 aligns across 7 bases. Per germline, CDR1 DFQATT and CDR2 SNEGSKA (reference sequence). V gave up 6 bases and J gave up 4 bases; unmatched junction bases: 6. The CDR3 has 13 amino acids. This CDR3 is CSAQRDRYNEQFF. The CDR3 DNA, read in part, is TGCAGTGCCCAAAGGGACAGATACAATGAG.

As for this clone: At one end, the junction sequence differs from germline, possibly due to a read error. Read coverage stops 3 residues before the CDR3 terminus; the germline J gene supplies the remainder. The chain joins TRBV2 to TRBJ2-2; 7 bases line up with TRBD1. The CDR3 length is 14 residues. Germline lookup yields CDR1 SNHLY and CDR2 FYNNEI. Incomplete CDR3 DNA: TGTGCCGGCAGTATCCGACAGGGTCCCGGGGAG. This translates into CAGSIRQGPGE. The entire CDR3 reads CAGSIRQGPGELFF.

In the case of this clone: The read ends 3 residues before the CDR3 terminus; that terminus is restored from the germline J gene. This chain uses TRBV6-2 or TRBV6-3 with TRBJ2-3; 9 bases are a match to TRBD2. Germline CDR1 is MNHEY and CDR2 is SVGEGT. Unmatched junction bases numbered 3, after V lost 2 bases and J lost 6 bases. The CDR3 length is 14 residues. The DNA read from the CDR3 is TGTGCCAGCAGTTACGGCGGGGGGGCCGATACG. Translated: CASSYGGGADT. The full CDR3 protein is CASSYGGGADTQYF.

As concerns this clone: The observed sequence ends 3 residues before the CDR3 terminus, with the missing tail filled in from the germline J gene. The chain joins TRBV6-2 or TRBV6-3 to TRBJ2-7; maybe TRBD2 (6 bases). The germline V gene encodes CDR1 MNHEY and CDR2 SVGEGT. CDR3 length: 13 residues. V lost 10 bases and J 1 base, leaving 14 bases between the germline ends. Partial CDR3 DNA: TGTGCCACCTCCCTAGCGCCTTCCTACGAG. Translated, it gives CATSLAPSYE. The full CDR3 protein is CATSLAPSYEQYF.

Points on this clone: The CDR3 goes on 3 residues after the read ends, and that part is filled in from the germline J gene. The V gene is TRBV5-1, the J gene TRBJ2-3; D not certain. Germline-derived CDR1 and CDR2 are SGHRS and YFSETQ. The CDR3 totals 15 residues. Trimming left V 0 bases short and J 2 bases short, with 10 bases between. Partial CDR3 DNA: TGCGCCAGCAGCTTGGAGCTATTGTCCACAGATACG. Translation gives CASSLELLSTDT. The CDR3 reads in full as CASSLELLSTDTQYF.

About this clone: The read stops 3 residues short of the end of the CDR3; the missing end is completed from the germline J gene. The rearrangement links TRBV6-2 or TRBV6-3 to TRBJ1-2, with D hard to call. Germline CDR1 and CDR2: MNHEY and SVGEGT. V was clipped by 6 bases and J by 1 base, with 9 bases between them. This CDR3 comprises 13 residues. CDR3 sequence: CASRGTVNYGYTF. The sequenced part of the CDR3 DNA is TGTGCCAGCAGAGGAACAGTTAACTATGGC.

Worth noting for this clone: With the read ending 3 residues before the CDR3 end, the germline J gene is used to fill in that end. The chain recombines TRBV14 with TRBJ1-1; 12 positions match TRBD1. The CDR3 consists of 15 residues. The germline CDR1 and CDR2 sequences are SGHDN and FVKESK. The CDR3 loop is CASSQVIGTGGEAFF. Incomplete CDR3 DNA: TGTGCCAGCAGCCAAGTAATCGGGACAGGGGGCGAA.

On this clone: The read ends 3 residues early relative to the CDR3; the germline J gene fills the gap. The genes are TRBV30 and TRBJ2-1; TRBD1 matches 10 bases. The V gene end was trimmed by 3 bases and the J gene end by 8 bases; junction bases not matched to a gene: 10. Germline CDR1 GTSNPN, CDR2 SVGIG (reference sequence). This CDR3 region has 15 residues. CDR3 DNA, as far as it was read: TGTGCCTGGAGGAACCGGGACAGGGGAGGCGATGAG. Its protein is CAWRNRDRGGDE. The CDR3 in its entirety is CAWRNRDRGGDEQFF.

Concerning this clone: The CDR3 end is not reached by the read, which stops 3 residues before it; the germline J gene fills it in. The V gene is TRBV7-9, the J gene TRBJ1-2; TRBD1 is a possible D gene (5 bases). This CDR3 region has 13 residues. Germline V gives CDR1 SEHNR, CDR2 FQNEAQ (reference sequence). The CDR3 sequence is CASSDRTFYDYTF. CDR3 DNA, as far as it was read: TGTGCCAGCAGCGATCGGACATTTTACGAC.

Details on this clone: The read halts 3 residues ahead of the CDR3 end, with the missing end drawn from the germline J gene. The chain has TRBV5-1 and TRBJ1-1, with TRBD1 matching 9 bases. This CDR3 is built from 15 residues. Trimming removed 3 bases from V and 4 bases from J; junction bases left unmatched: 7. CDR1 is SGHRS, CDR2 YFSETQ, per germline. The CDR3 bases that were read are TGCGCCAGCAGCTCGGGACAGGGAGTATCCACTGAA. Protein: CASSSGQGVSTE. The CDR3 in its entirety is CASSSGQGVSTEAFF.

To note about this clone: From the germline J gene comes the end of the CDR3, since the read stops 3 residues before it. This chain joins TRBV12-5 and TRBJ2-7, with D uncertain. CDR3 size: 15 residues. CDR1 LGHNT and CDR2 FRNRAP come from the germline V gene. V was pared by 0 bases and J by 3 bases, with 12 bases between. The chain's CDR3 is CASGLVEGLFYEQYF. The DNA read from the CDR3 is TGTGCTAGTGGTTTGGTAGAAGGGCTGTTCTACGAG.

Points on this clone: The read falls 3 residues short of the CDR3 end, and the missing part is taken from the germline J gene. The chain links TRBV6-1 to TRBJ1-6; 7 bases align to TRBD1. The CDR3 consists of 14 residues. V shed 2 bases, J shed 10 bases, and the junction held 5 bases outside the gene matches. Looked up from germline, CDR1 is MNHNS and CDR2 is SASEGT. CDR3: CASSELLTGSPLHF. The sequenced part of the CDR3 DNA is TGTGCCAGCAGTGAACTTCTGACAGGGTCACCC.

In the case of this clone: The read stops 3 residues short of the end of the CDR3; the missing end is completed from the germline J gene. This chain connects TRBV11-2 to TRBJ2-5, with unresolved D. From germline, CDR1 is SGHAT and CDR2 FQNNGV. The CDR3 loop spans 14 amino acids. With 3 bases removed from V and 1 base from J, the gap between germline ends came to 9 bases. Here the CDR3 reads CASSFQRTQETQYF. The CDR3 DNA, read in part, is TGTGCCAGCAGCTTCCAGCGTACCCAAGAGACC.

Note on this clone: The CDR3 goes on 3 residues after the read ends, and that part is filled in from the germline J gene. The V gene is TRBV5-6, the J gene TRBJ2-3; D ambiguous. V was cut by 0 bases and J by 5 bases, with 13 bases left in between. Per germline, CDR1 SGHDT and CDR2 YYEEEE. CDR3 length: 15 amino acids. The CDR3 spells CASSLGAQDVDTQYF. The covered CDR3 bases are TGTGCCAGCAGCTTGGGGGCCCAGGATGTAGATACG.

As concerns this clone: The read finishes 3 residues shy of the CDR3 end, and the germline J gene is used to complete it. Other nucleotide sequences from this sample produce the same CDR3. The rearrangement uses TRBV10-3 and TRBJ1-2; D uncertain. V lost 0 bases and J 4 bases, leaving 12 bases between the germline ends. This CDR3 is built from 15 residues. CDR1 is ENHRY, CDR2 SYGVKD, per germline. The CDR3 spells CAISESEGIGYGYTF. The DNA read from the CDR3 is TGTGCCATCAGTGAGTCGGAGGGCATCGGCTATGGC.

About this clone itself: Read data end 3 residues before the CDR3 end; the end is taken from the germline J gene. The chain couples TRBV20-1 to TRBJ2-2; tentatively, D is TRBD1 (6 bases). Looked up from germline, CDR1 is DFQATT and CDR2 is SNEGSKA (reference sequence). The CDR3 has 15 residues. Trimming removed 4 bases from V and 1 base from J, with 13 bases in between. CDR3 bases read: TGCAGTGCTAATACAGGGTCGGGGAACACCGGGGAG. This codes for CSANTGSGNTGE. The full CDR3 sequence reads CSANTGSGNTGELFF.

As regards this clone: The read ends 3 residues early relative to the CDR3; the germline J gene fills the gap. This chain joins TRBV18 and TRBJ1-3; tentatively, D is TRBD1 (6 bases). Per germline, CDR1 KGHSH and CDR2 LQKENI. Between the trimmed V and J ends, which lost 1 base and 5 bases, there was a span of 9 bases. This CDR3 comprises 14 residues. The sequenced CDR3 bases are TGTGCCAGCTCACCACGGGACAACCGAAACACC. Amino acid sequence: CASSPRDNRNT. In full, the CDR3 reads CASSPRDNRNTIYF. Full variable domain (rest looked up from reference TRBV18 and TRBJ1-3): NAGVMQNPRHLVRRRGQEARLRCSPMKGHSHVYWYRQLPEEGLKFMVYLQKENIIDESGMPKERFSAEFPKEGPSILRIQQVVRGDSAAYFCASSPRDNRNTIYFGEGSWLTVV.

Turning to this clone: The CDR3 extends 3 residues past the end of the read, so its final part is completed from the germline J gene. V gene TRBV5-1 combines with J gene TRBJ2-3; D gene uncertain. The CDR3 is made up of 12 amino acids. Germline V lookup: CDR1 SGHRS, CDR2 YFSETQ. V shed 7 bases and J shed 4 bases, with 10 bases lying between them. CDR3 sequence reads: CASYTTPDTQYF. The covered CDR3 bases are TGCGCCAGCTATACTACACCAGATACG.

Remarks on this clone: The CDR3 end falls 3 residues outside the read, so it is completed with the germline J gene. The sample has other DNA sequences that encode this CDR3 too. The rearrangement uses TRBV29-1 and TRBJ1-2; the D is unclear. The CDR3 is 12 residues long. From germline, CDR1 is SQVTM and CDR2 ANQGSEA. The CDR3 loop is CSVEDPPQGYTF. The sequenced part of the CDR3 DNA is TGCAGCGTTGAAGATCCCCCACAGGGC.